This TCR beta chain was identified in a study of blood T cells in healthy people across ages. Primers used in a second PCR of about 7 to 12 cycles were a sample-barcoded 5' primer and a J-beta primer mix. Using its own MiXCR run on the 5' RACE reads, TCRdb lists one record per CDR3 protein. Of approximately 790,000 distinct CDR3 sequences listed, around two thirds are singletons. The length of the CDR3 is 11 residues. Germline V CDR1 and CDR2: LGHNA, YSLEER. V gave up 9 bases and J gave up 9 bases, with 12 bases separating them. Samples each yielded at least 6 micrograms of total RNA. The material sequenced was blood. The TCR sequence derives from a young man in good health. The V call is TRBV4-3, the J call TRBJ2-4, with D perhaps assigned TRBD1 or TRBD2 (5 bases each). CDR3 region: CARFPGSIQYF. The CDR3 nucleotides read TGCGCCAGATTCCCAGGGAGCATTCAGTACTTC.